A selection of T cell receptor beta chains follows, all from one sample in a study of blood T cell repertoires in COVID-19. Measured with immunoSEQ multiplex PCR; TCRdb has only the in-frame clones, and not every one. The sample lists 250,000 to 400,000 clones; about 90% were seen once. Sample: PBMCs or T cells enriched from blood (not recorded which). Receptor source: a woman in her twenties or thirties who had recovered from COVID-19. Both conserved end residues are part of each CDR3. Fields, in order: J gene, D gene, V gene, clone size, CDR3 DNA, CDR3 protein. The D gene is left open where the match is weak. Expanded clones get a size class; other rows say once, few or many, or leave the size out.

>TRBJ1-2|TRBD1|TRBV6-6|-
TGTGCCAGCAGTTCGGGACAGGGTAGCTATGGCTACACCTTC
CASSSGQGSYGYTF
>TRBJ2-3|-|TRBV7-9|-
TGTGCCAGCAGCTTAGGGGGGGGGCCAGCAGATACGCAGTATTTT
CASSLGGGPADTQYF
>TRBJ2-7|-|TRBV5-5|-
TGTGCCAGCAGCTTTGTGCTCATGGCACCCTACGAGCAGTACTTC
CASSFVLMAPYEQYF
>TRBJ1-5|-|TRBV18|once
TGTGCCAGCTCACCGATGGAGGCAGGAGGGATGCATTTT
CASSPMEAGGMHF
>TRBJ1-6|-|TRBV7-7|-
TGTGCTAGCCCCTGGACCAAGGGGCCGCCGTCCTATAATTCACCCCTCCACTTT
CASPWTKGPPSYNSPLHF
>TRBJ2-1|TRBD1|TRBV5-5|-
TGTGCCAGCAGCTCCGCACAGGGGAATTTTAACAATGAGCAGTTCTTC
CASSSAQGNFNNEQFF
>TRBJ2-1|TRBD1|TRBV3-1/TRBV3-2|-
TGTGCCAGCAGCCAGGGGACAGGGGCAAATGAGCAGTTCTTC
CASSQGTGANEQFF
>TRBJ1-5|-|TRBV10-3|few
TGTGCCATCAGTGACCTTTCCAATCAGCCCCAGCATTTT
CAISDLSNQPQHF
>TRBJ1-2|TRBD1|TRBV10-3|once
TGTGCCATCAGAAGACAGGGTGGCTATGGCTACACCTTC
CAIRRQGGYGYTF
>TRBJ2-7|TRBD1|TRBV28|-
TGTGCCAGCACCGAAGCGACAGGGGGTTTGGGTGAGCAGTACTTC
CASTEATGGLGEQYF
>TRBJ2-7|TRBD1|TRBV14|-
TGTGCCAGCAGCGGACAGGACATCCGCCCCTACGAGCAGTACTTC
CASSGQDIRPYEQYF
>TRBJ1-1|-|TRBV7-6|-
TGTGCCAGCAGCTTATCCCGGAGCACTGAAGCTTTCTTT
CASSLSRSTEAFF
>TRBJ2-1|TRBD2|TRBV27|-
TGTGCCAGCAGTTTCGGGGGGAGCTCCTACAATGAGCAGTTCTTC
CASSFGGSSYNEQFF
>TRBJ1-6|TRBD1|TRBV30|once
TGTGCCTTAGAGACAGGGGGGAGTTCACCCCTCCACTTT
CALETGGSSPLHF
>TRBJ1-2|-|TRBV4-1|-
TGCGCCAGCAGCTTGCGGGGTACCTATGGCTACACCTTC
CASSLRGTYGYTF
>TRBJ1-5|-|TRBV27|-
TGTGCCAGCAGTCTCCTGAGCGGGAGCAATCAGCCCCAGCATTTT
CASSLLSGSNQPQHF
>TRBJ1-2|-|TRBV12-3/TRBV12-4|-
TGTGCCAGCAGCTTTTCAGGGTCTGACGGCTACACCTTC
CASSFSGSDGYTF
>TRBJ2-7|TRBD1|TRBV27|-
TGTGCCAGCAGTCCTAGGACAGGGGAGGTCTACGAGCAGTACTTC
CASSPRTGEVYEQYF
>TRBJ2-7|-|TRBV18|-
TGTGCCAGCTCACCTAAGAGCTCCTACGAGCAGTACTTC
CASSPKSSYEQYF
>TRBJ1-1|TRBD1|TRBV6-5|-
TGTGCCAGCAGTAGGACAGGGATGAACACTGAAGCTTTCTTT
CASSRTGMNTEAFF
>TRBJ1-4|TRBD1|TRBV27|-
TGTGCCAGCAGTTTAAATGTCGGGACAGGGGTAGAAAAACTGTTTTTT
CASSLNVGTGVEKLFF
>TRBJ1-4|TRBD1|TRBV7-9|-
TGTGCCAGCAGTGTGGCGGGACAGGTTGAAAAACTGTTTTTT
CASSVAGQVEKLFF
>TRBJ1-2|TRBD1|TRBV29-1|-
TGCAGCGTTGAAGGGCAGGACAGGACGGCTTCCTATGGCTACACCTTC
CSVEGQDRTASYGYTF